This is a list of T cell receptor beta chains from one sample in a study of human T cells and chemical hapten exposure. MiXCR was run by TCRdb on the RACE reads, yielding one entry per CDR3 protein. The sample has 240,000 or so distinct CDR3 sequences, over 8% seen once; the top ten hold 2% to 2.5%. The sample was whole blood, taken in connection with sensitization to the hapten diphenylcyclopropenone (DPC). The receptors here all came from a middle-aged woman with alopecia areata. Some clones in this sample may be carry-over from other donors' samples. Both conserved end residues are part of each CDR3. The D gene is left open where the match is weak. A row's size may be missing; if present it is once, few, many or a size class.

v_gene: TRBV7-9; d_gene: TRBD2; j_gene: TRBJ2-7; abundance: many; CDR3aa: CASSRGLATEQYF; CDR3nt: TGTGCCAGCAGCCGAGGACTAGCAACCGAGCAGTACTTC
v_gene: TRBV12-3/TRBV12-4; d_gene: TRBD2; j_gene: TRBJ2-3; abundance: .; CDR3aa: CASSWTSGSDTQYF; CDR3nt: TGTGCCAGCAGTTGGACTAGCGGGTCAGATACGCAGTATTTT
v_gene: TRBV20-1; d_gene: .; j_gene: TRBJ2-7; abundance: few; CDR3aa: CSARVPGSTYEQYF; CDR3nt: TGCAGTGCTAGAGTCCCAGGCTCCACCTACGAGCAGTACTTC
v_gene: TRBV4-3; d_gene: TRBD1; j_gene: TRBJ2-2; abundance: .; CDR3aa: CASSREDRPNTGELFF; CDR3nt: TGCGCCAGCAGCCGAGAGGACAGGCCCAACACCGGGGAGCTGTTTTTT
v_gene: TRBV6-5; d_gene: TRBD2; j_gene: TRBJ2-3; abundance: many; CDR3aa: CASRRLAVSTDTQYF; CDR3nt: TGTGCCAGCAGACGACTAGCGGTTAGCACAGATACGCAGTATTTT
v_gene: TRBV20-1; d_gene: .; j_gene: TRBJ2-7; abundance: few; CDR3aa: CSARDTGSREQYF; CDR3nt: TGCAGTGCTAGAGATACGGGATCGAGGGAGCAGTACTTC
v_gene: TRBV28; d_gene: .; j_gene: TRBJ1-5; abundance: .; CDR3aa: CASSFLNGQFNQPQHF; CDR3nt: TGTGCCAGCAGTTTTCTCAACGGACAGTTCAATCAGCCCCAGCATTTT
v_gene: TRBV6-5; d_gene: .; j_gene: TRBJ1-5; abundance: many; CDR3aa: CASRGDGNQPQHF; CDR3nt: TGTGCCAGCAGAGGGGATGGCAATCAGCCCCAGCATTTT
v_gene: TRBV9; d_gene: .; j_gene: TRBJ2-2; abundance: few; CDR3aa: CASAFARRTGELFF; CDR3nt: TGTGCCAGCGCCTTTGCTAGGCGAACCGGGGAGCTGTTTTTT
v_gene: TRBV29-1; d_gene: .; j_gene: TRBJ1-1; abundance: .; CDR3aa: CSYAILRGTEAFF; CDR3nt: TGCAGCTACGCCATCCTCCGTGGGACTGAAGCTTTCTTT
v_gene: TRBV7-2; d_gene: TRBD1; j_gene: TRBJ2-7; abundance: .; CDR3aa: CASSLEGQGVGEQYF; CDR3nt: TGTGCCAGCAGCTTAGAGGGACAGGGTGTCGGCGAGCAGTACTTC
v_gene: TRBV12-3/TRBV12-4; d_gene: .; j_gene: TRBJ1-6; abundance: .; CDR3aa: CASSLRSGFNSPLHF; CDR3nt: TGTGCCAGCAGTTTAAGGTCCGGATTTAATTCACCCCTCCACTTT
v_gene: TRBV12-3/TRBV12-4; d_gene: .; j_gene: TRBJ1-1; abundance: many; CDR3aa: CASSLMEDTEAFF; CDR3nt: TGTGCCAGCAGTTTGATGGAGGACACTGAAGCTTTCTTT
v_gene: TRBV7-2; d_gene: .; j_gene: TRBJ2-5; abundance: few; CDR3aa: CASSFREFETQYF; CDR3nt: TGTGCCAGCAGCTTTCGGGAATTTGAGACCCAGTACTTC
v_gene: TRBV29-1; d_gene: .; j_gene: TRBJ1-5; abundance: few; CDR3aa: CSVVPSDGQPQHF; CDR3nt: TGCAGCGTCGTACCCTCAGACGGACAGCCCCAGCATTTT
v_gene: TRBV7-9; d_gene: .; j_gene: TRBJ2-7; abundance: few; CDR3aa: CASSPTGRSYEQYF; CDR3nt: TGTGCCAGCAGCCCGACAGGGAGGTCCTACGAGCAGTACTTC
v_gene: TRBV20-1; d_gene: .; j_gene: TRBJ1-1; abundance: .; CDR3aa: CSARDDNTEAFF; CDR3nt: TGCAGTGCTAGAGACGATAACACTGAAGCTTTCTTT
v_gene: TRBV10-3; d_gene: .; j_gene: TRBJ2-1; abundance: few; CDR3aa: CAISEGRTNSYNEQFF; CDR3nt: TGTGCCATCAGTGAGGGACGGACAAACTCCTACAATGAGCAGTTCTTC
v_gene: TRBV11-3; d_gene: .; j_gene: TRBJ2-7; abundance: .; CDR3aa: CASSPQGSTYEQYF; CDR3nt: TGTGCCAGCAGCCCCCAGGGCAGCACCTACGAGCAGTACTTC
v_gene: TRBV20-1; d_gene: .; j_gene: TRBJ2-1; abundance: few; CDR3aa: CSARRTLAVSYNEQFF; CDR3nt: TGCAGTGCGAGAAGGACTCTAGCTGTCTCCTACAATGAGCAGTTCTTC
v_gene: TRBV5-1; d_gene: TRBD1; j_gene: TRBJ1-2; abundance: .; CDR3aa: CASSYRDRGGYTF; CDR3nt: TGCGCCAGCAGTTACCGGGACAGGGGTGGCTACACCTTC
v_gene: TRBV12-3/TRBV12-4; d_gene: .; j_gene: TRBJ2-3; abundance: .; CDR3aa: CASSKDFTDTQYF; CDR3nt: TGTGCCAGCAGTAAAGACTTCACAGATACGCAGTATTTT
v_gene: TRBV12-3/TRBV12-4; d_gene: TRBD2; j_gene: TRBJ2-1; abundance: few; CDR3aa: CASSGTSVYNEQFF; CDR3nt: TGTGCCAGCAGTGGGACTAGCGTTTACAATGAGCAGTTCTTC
v_gene: TRBV12-3/TRBV12-4; d_gene: .; j_gene: TRBJ2-1; abundance: .; CDR3aa: CASSNRWGQTPGEQFF; CDR3nt: TGTGCCAGCAGTAACAGATGGGGGCAGACCCCTGGTGAGCAGTTCTTC
v_gene: TRBV25-1; d_gene: TRBD2; j_gene: TRBJ2-2; abundance: .; CDR3aa: CASSDVAGGKTGELFF; CDR3nt: TGTGCCAGCAGTGACGTCGCGGGAGGAAAAACCGGGGAGCTGTTTTTT
v_gene: TRBV7-8; d_gene: .; j_gene: TRBJ1-5; abundance: few; CDR3aa: CASSFEVGEPNQPQHF; CDR3nt: TGTGCCAGCAGTTTTGAGGTTGGGGAGCCGAATCAGCCCCAGCATTTT
v_gene: TRBV6-5; d_gene: .; j_gene: TRBJ2-7; abundance: few; CDR3aa: CASSYGGANEQYF; CDR3nt: TGTGCCAGCAGTTACGGGGGAGCGAACGAGCAGTACTTC
v_gene: TRBV12-3/TRBV12-4; d_gene: .; j_gene: TRBJ2-3; abundance: .; CDR3aa: CASSPLSDTQYF; CDR3nt: TGTGCCAGCAGCCCACTGTCTGATACGCAGTATTTT
v_gene: TRBV6-2/TRBV6-3; d_gene: TRBD1; j_gene: TRBJ1-4; abundance: few; CDR3aa: CASSPPFRGLVEKLFF; CDR3nt: TGTGCCAGCAGCCCCCCATTCAGGGGGCTCGTGGAAAAACTGTTTTTT
v_gene: TRBV10-3; d_gene: TRBD2; j_gene: TRBJ2-1; abundance: few; CDR3aa: CAINREASSYNEQFF; CDR3nt: TGTGCCATCAACCGGGAGGCCAGCTCCTACAATGAGCAGTTCTTC
v_gene: TRBV20-1; d_gene: .; j_gene: TRBJ2-1; abundance: many; CDR3aa: CSALGLSYNEQFF; CDR3nt: TGCAGTGCATTAGGACTTTCTTACAATGAGCAGTTCTTC
v_gene: TRBV20-1; d_gene: TRBD2; j_gene: TRBJ2-3; abundance: few; CDR3aa: CSAGRSSGDTQYF; CDR3nt: TGCAGTGCTGGGCGATCTAGCGGAGATACGCAGTATTTT
v_gene: TRBV28; d_gene: .; j_gene: TRBJ2-1; abundance: many; CDR3aa: CASSSKRKTYNEQFF; CDR3nt: TGTGCCAGCAGTTCTAAACGGAAGACCTACAATGAGCAGTTCTTC
v_gene: TRBV6-2/TRBV6-3; d_gene: .; j_gene: TRBJ2-1; abundance: .; CDR3aa: CASSNRDTSYNEQFF; CDR3nt: TGTGCCAGCAGTAACCGGGACACCTCCTACAATGAGCAGTTCTTC
v_gene: TRBV6-1; d_gene: .; j_gene: TRBJ1-5; abundance: .; CDR3aa: CASAPRPSEPQHF; CDR3nt: TGTGCCAGCGCCCCCAGACCATCAGAACCCCAGCATTTT
v_gene: TRBV20-1; d_gene: .; j_gene: TRBJ2-1; abundance: many; CDR3aa: CSGLDMLSLYNEQFF; CDR3nt: TGCAGTGGTCTCGATATGTTGTCCCTATACAATGAGCAGTTCTTC
v_gene: TRBV6-5; d_gene: TRBD2; j_gene: TRBJ2-3; abundance: .; CDR3aa: CASSYYLAGADTQYF; CDR3nt: TGTGCCAGCAGTTACTATTTAGCGGGAGCAGATACGCAGTATTTT
v_gene: TRBV4-1; d_gene: TRBD1; j_gene: TRBJ2-7; abundance: few; CDR3aa: CASSPFGTATTYEQYF; CDR3nt: TGCGCCAGCAGCCCCTTCGGGACAGCGACCACCTACGAGCAGTACTTC
v_gene: TRBV29-1; d_gene: .; j_gene: TRBJ2-1; abundance: few; CDR3aa: CSVRSYQRNEQFF; CDR3nt: TGCAGCGTAAGGAGCTATCAACGCAATGAGCAGTTCTTC
v_gene: TRBV6-2/TRBV6-3; d_gene: .; j_gene: TRBJ2-1; abundance: few; CDR3aa: CASSLNPSYNEQFF; CDR3nt: TGTGCCAGCAGTTTAAACCCCTCCTACAATGAGCAGTTCTTC
v_gene: TRBV6-5; d_gene: .; j_gene: TRBJ2-2; abundance: few; CDR3aa: CASSYSFYSGPGELFF; CDR3nt: TGTGCCAGCAGTTACTCTTTCTACTCTGGCCCCGGGGAGCTGTTTTTT
v_gene: TRBV9; d_gene: .; j_gene: TRBJ2-1; abundance: few; CDR3aa: CASSSTGTPSGANEQFF; CDR3nt: TGTGCCAGCAGCTCAACCGGGACACCGTCGGGGGCCAATGAGCAGTTCTTC
v_gene: TRBV10-2; d_gene: .; j_gene: TRBJ2-5; abundance: .; CDR3aa: CASKAGVQETQYF; CDR3nt: TGCGCCAGCAAAGCCGGAGTCCAAGAGACCCAGTACTTC
v_gene: TRBV12-3/TRBV12-4; d_gene: .; j_gene: TRBJ1-5; abundance: .; CDR3aa: CASSRDNSNQPQHF; CDR3nt: TGTGCCAGCAGTCGGGACAATAGCAATCAGCCCCAGCATTTT
v_gene: TRBV12-3/TRBV12-4; d_gene: .; j_gene: TRBJ2-2; abundance: .; CDR3aa: CASSFDRPRTGELFF; CDR3nt: TGTGCCAGCAGTTTTGACAGGCCGCGCACCGGGGAGCTGTTTTTT
v_gene: TRBV28; d_gene: TRBD1; j_gene: TRBJ1-2; abundance: .; CDR3aa: CASSLNRDLDRGFYGYTF; CDR3nt: TGTGCCAGCAGTTTAAATAGGGACTTGGACAGGGGCTTCTATGGCTACACCTTC
v_gene: TRBV6-1; d_gene: .; j_gene: TRBJ1-1; abundance: few; CDR3aa: CASIEGMNTEAFF; CDR3nt: TGTGCCAGCATCGAGGGGATGAACACTGAAGCTTTCTTT
v_gene: TRBV5-1; d_gene: TRBD2; j_gene: TRBJ2-7; abundance: few; CDR3aa: CASSWTSGGESSYEQYF; CDR3nt: TGCGCCAGCAGCTGGACTAGCGGCGGTGAGAGCTCCTACGAGCAGTACTTC
v_gene: TRBV23-1; d_gene: TRBD1; j_gene: TRBJ2-1; abundance: few; CDR3aa: CASSQTSDRVSPYNEQFF; CDR3nt: TGCGCCAGCAGTCAGACCTCTGACAGGGTTAGCCCCTACAATGAGCAGTTCTTC
v_gene: TRBV20-1; d_gene: .; j_gene: TRBJ2-1; abundance: few; CDR3aa: CSAREGGSFRYEQFF; CDR3nt: TGCAGTGCTAGAGAGGGAGGCAGTTTCCGATATGAGCAGTTCTTC
v_gene: TRBV18; d_gene: .; j_gene: TRBJ2-7; abundance: .; CDR3aa: CASSPRDGSYGGEQYF; CDR3nt: TGTGCCAGCTCACCGCGGGACGGATCCTACGGGGGCGAGCAGTACTTC
v_gene: TRBV6-2/TRBV6-3; d_gene: .; j_gene: TRBJ2-3; abundance: few; CDR3aa: CASGGSLDTQYF; CDR3nt: TGTGCCAGCGGAGGATCCCTAGATACGCAGTATTTT
v_gene: TRBV29-1; d_gene: .; j_gene: TRBJ1-1; abundance: few; CDR3aa: CSVEGQTNTEAFF; CDR3nt: TGCAGCGTTGAGGGGCAGACAAACACTGAAGCTTTCTTT
v_gene: TRBV7-2; d_gene: .; j_gene: TRBJ2-5; abundance: few; CDR3aa: CASSSLLETQYF; CDR3nt: TGTGCCAGCAGCTCCTTATTGGAGACCCAGTACTTC
v_gene: TRBV7-9; d_gene: .; j_gene: TRBJ1-1; abundance: many; CDR3aa: CASSLEWATEAFF; CDR3nt: TGTGCCAGCAGCTTAGAGTGGGCTACTGAAGCTTTCTTT
v_gene: TRBV9; d_gene: TRBD1; j_gene: TRBJ2-7; abundance: few; CDR3aa: CASSVSGTGAYEQYF; CDR3nt: TGTGCCAGCAGCGTATCCGGGACAGGGGCCTACGAGCAGTACTTC
v_gene: TRBV29-1; d_gene: .; j_gene: TRBJ2-7; abundance: .; CDR3aa: CSVALGPRTYEQYF; CDR3nt: TGCAGCGTGGCGCTGGGACCTAGGACCTACGAGCAGTACTTC
v_gene: TRBV29-1; d_gene: TRBD1; j_gene: TRBJ2-3; abundance: few; CDR3aa: CSVDARQGAWTDTQYF; CDR3nt: TGCAGCGTTGACGCTCGACAGGGGGCTTGGACAGATACGCAGTATTTT
v_gene: TRBV28; d_gene: TRBD2; j_gene: TRBJ2-7; abundance: few; CDR3aa: CASSFWTSAYEQYF; CDR3nt: TGTGCCAGCAGTTTTTGGACTAGCGCATACGAGCAGTACTTC